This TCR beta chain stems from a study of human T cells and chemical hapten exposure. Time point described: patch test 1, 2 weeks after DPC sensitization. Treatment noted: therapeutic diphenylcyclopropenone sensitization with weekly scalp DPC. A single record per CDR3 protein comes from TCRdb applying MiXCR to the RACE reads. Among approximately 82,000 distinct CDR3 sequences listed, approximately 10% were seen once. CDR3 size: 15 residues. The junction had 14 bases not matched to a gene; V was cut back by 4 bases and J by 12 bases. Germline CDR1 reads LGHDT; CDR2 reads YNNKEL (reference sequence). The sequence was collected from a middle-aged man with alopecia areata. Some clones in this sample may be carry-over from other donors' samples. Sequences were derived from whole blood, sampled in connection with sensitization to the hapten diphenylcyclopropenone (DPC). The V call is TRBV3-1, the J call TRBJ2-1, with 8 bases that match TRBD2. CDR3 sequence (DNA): TGTGCCAGCAGCCCTTTTCACGGGGGGAGCGGGAGGCAGTTCTTC. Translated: CASSPFHGGSGRQFF.